This TCR beta chain was identified in a study of long-term antiretroviral therapy in people with HIV. Study overall: The earliest samples came from an era when ART typically awaited falling CD4 counts.

Version v3.0 of the immunoSEQ assay was performed at survey level. Method: immunoSEQ multiplex PCR; TCRdb's copy keeps in-frame clones and lacks some. The repertoire has around 23,000 clones, less than 85% of them found once; the top ten carry roughly 18%. The study, taken as a whole, reports: Blood, drawn from about 2003 to 2018, may reflect older ART regimens. Repertoires in HIV (unlike those of controls) had narrower CDR3 length ranges.

This clone was recorded only once. Its antigen is currently unknown. With V trimmed by 4 bases and J by 2 bases, 6 bases remained unmatched. The CDR3 sequence is 15 residues long. From germline, CDR1 is SGHRS and CDR2 YFSETQ. The sequence derives from a man aged 35-49 years with HIV. V and J are TRBV5-1 and TRBJ2-3; the match to TRBD2 covers 8 bases. Specimen: unsorted PBMCs, collected 0.5 years before starting antiretroviral therapy. This CDR3 is CASSRSGADTDTQYF. The CDR3 DNA reads as TGCGCCAGCAGCCGTAGCGGGGCCGACACAGATACGCAGTATTTT. Combining the CDR3 with reference TRBV5-1 and TRBJ2-3 gives the whole variable domain KAGVTQTPRYLIKTRGQQVTLSCSPISGHRSVSWYQQTPGQGLQFLFEYFSETQRNKGNFPGRFSGRQFSNSRSEMNVSTLELGDSALYLCASSRSGADTDTQYFGPGTRLTVL.